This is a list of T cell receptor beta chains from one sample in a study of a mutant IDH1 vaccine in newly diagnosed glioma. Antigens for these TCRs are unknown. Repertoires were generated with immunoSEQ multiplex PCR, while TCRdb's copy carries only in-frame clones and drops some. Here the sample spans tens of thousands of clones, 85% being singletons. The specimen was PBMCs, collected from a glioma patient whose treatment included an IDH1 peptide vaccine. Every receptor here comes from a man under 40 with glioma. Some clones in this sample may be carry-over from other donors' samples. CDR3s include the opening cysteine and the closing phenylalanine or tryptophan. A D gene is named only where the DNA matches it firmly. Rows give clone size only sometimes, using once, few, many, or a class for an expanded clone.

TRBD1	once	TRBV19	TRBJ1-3	CASRAGGDTIYF	TGTGCCAGTAGGGCAGGGGGGGACACCATATATTTT
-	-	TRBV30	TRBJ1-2	CAWSTQGYYGYTF	TGTGCCTGGAGCACCCAGGGGTACTATGGCTACACCTTC
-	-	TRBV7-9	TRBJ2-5	CASSWEPGEQETQYF	TGTGCCAGCAGCTGGGAGCCAGGGGAACAAGAGACCCAGTACTTC
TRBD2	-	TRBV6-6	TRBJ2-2	CASKVVAGGTGELFF	TGTGCCAGCAAGGTGGTAGCGGGAGGCACCGGGGAGCTGTTTTTT
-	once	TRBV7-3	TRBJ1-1	CASSLSQCWITEAFF	TGTGCCAGCAGCTTGTCACAGTGTTGGATCACTGAAGCTTTCTTT
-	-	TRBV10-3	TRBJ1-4	CAISRDPGVGEKLFF	TGTGCCATCAGCCGGGACCCCGGGGTCGGTGAAAAACTGTTTTTT
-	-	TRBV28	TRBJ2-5	CASSKRRYQETQYF	TGTGCCAGCAGTAAGAGGAGGTACCAAGAGACCCAGTACTTC
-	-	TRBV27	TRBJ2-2	CASSLRTDYSTGELFF	TGTGCCAGCAGTTTGAGAACTGATTATTCCACCGGGGAGCTGTTTTTT
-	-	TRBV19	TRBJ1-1	CASNGLWESEAFF	TGTGCCAGTAACGGACTTTGGGAGTCTGAAGCTTTCTTT
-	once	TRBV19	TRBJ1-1	CASSRTVNTEAFF	TGTGCCAGTAGTCGGACGGTAAACACTGAAGCTTTCTTT
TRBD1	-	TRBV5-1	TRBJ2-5	CASTWGTGEETQYF	TGCGCCAGCACCTGGGGGACAGGGGAGGAGACCCAGTACTTC
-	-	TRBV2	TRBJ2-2	CASSGTGPNTGELFF	TGTGCCAGCAGCGGCACAGGGCCCAACACCGGGGAGCTGTTTTTT
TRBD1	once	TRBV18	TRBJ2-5	CASSTGQETQYF	TGTGCCAGCTCAACGGGACAGGAGACCCAGTACTTC
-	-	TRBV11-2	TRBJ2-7	CASSRGYEQYF	TGTGCCAGCAGCCGGGGGTACGAGCAGTACTTC